The rows below give T cell receptor beta chains drawn from one sample of a study of PD-1 blockade in classical Hodgkin lymphoma. This table comes from immunoSEQ multiplex PCR, and its TCRdb copy is limited to in-frame clones, with some not included. The sample consists of tens of thousands of clones, approximately 78% of them appearing once. Material: peripheral blood mononuclear cells (PBMCs), obtained before the fourth cycle of nivolumab. The receptor source for this set is a human donor with classical Hodgkin lymphoma. Each CDR3 is given with its conserved first and last residue. D genes are given only for firm matches. Rows may omit the clone size; those that give it use once, few, many or a size class.

>TRBJ1-1|TRBV4-3|.|13|.
CASSQGRVGEAFF
TGCGCCAGCAGCCAAGGTCGGGTTGGAGAAGCTTTCTTT
>TRBJ1-1|TRBV10-3|.|14|.
CAISEHRVGTEAFF
TGTGCCATCAGTGAGCACAGGGTTGGTACTGAAGCTTTCTTT
>TRBJ1-1|TRBV6-5|.|16|TRBD1
CASSYTGQGWNTEAFF
TGTGCCAGCAGTTACACAGGACAGGGGTGGAACACTGAAGCTTTCTTT
>TRBJ2-5|TRBV4-1|.|16|.
CASSQVTGARGETQYF
TGCGCCAGCAGCCAAGTAACGGGGGCCAGGGGTGAGACCCAGTACTTC
>TRBJ2-7|TRBV28|.|14|TRBD2
CASTLDGLAGVLYF
TGTGCCAGCACCCTTGACGGGCTAGCGGGAGTTCTGTACTTC
>TRBJ2-1|TRBV7-6|.|15|TRBD2
CASSLRLAGGNEQFF
TGTGCCAGCAGCTTAAGACTAGCGGGGGGCAATGAGCAGTTCTTC
>TRBJ2-7|TRBV5-1|.|15|.
CASSLGDTSSYEQYF
TGCGCCAGCAGCTTGGGGGACACGAGCTCCTACGAGCAGTACTTC
>TRBJ1-6|TRBV2|.|13|.
CASRDTGNSPLHF
TGTGCCAGCAGGGACACCGGGAATTCACCCCTCCACTTT
>TRBJ2-7|TRBV7-9|.|14|TRBD1
CASSLAGQIYEQYF
TGTGCCAGCAGCTTAGCGGGACAGATCTACGAGCAGTACTTC
>TRBJ2-5|TRBV28|.|14|.
CASSRGGYQETQYF
TGTGCCAGCAGCCGTGGGGGGTACCAAGAGACCCAGTACTTC
>TRBJ2-2|TRBV6-5|.|14|.
CASSPGAIPGELFF
TGTGCCAGCAGTCCAGGGGCCATCCCCGGGGAGCTGTTTTTT
>TRBJ1-3|TRBV30|.|18|.
CAWSRLEALGVSGNTIYF
TGTGCCTGGAGTAGGTTAGAGGCCCTGGGAGTCTCTGGAAACACCATATATTTT
>TRBJ2-2|TRBV5-1|.|14|.
CASSGGTDTGELFF
TGCGCCAGCAGCGGAGGAACGGACACCGGGGAGCTGTTTTTT
>TRBJ1-2|TRBV2|few|16|.
CASSEESMGTNYGYTF
TGTGCCAGCAGTGAAGAATCCATGGGGACCAACTATGGCTACACCTTC
>TRBJ1-2|TRBV5-6|.|15|TRBD1
CASSPGTGGSYGYTF
TGTGCCAGCAGCCCCGGGACAGGAGGATCCTATGGCTACACCTTC
>TRBJ2-2|TRBV29-1|.|14|TRBD2
CSAIGRRNTGELFF
TGCAGTGCCATCGGGAGGCGGAACACCGGGGAGCTGTTTTTT
>TRBJ2-3|TRBV28|.|20|TRBD2
CASSLWGASRASGRVDTQYF
TGTGCCAGCAGTTTATGGGGGGCAAGCCGGGCTAGCGGGAGGGTAGATACGCAGTATTTT
>TRBJ2-3|TRBV28|.|13|.
CASSLPSTDTQYF
TGTGCCAGCAGTTTACCTAGCACAGATACGCAGTATTTT
>TRBJ2-5|TRBV28|once|16|.
CASSLSGQPVQETQYF
TGTGCCAGCAGTTTATCCGGACAGCCTGTTCAAGAGACCCAGTACTTC
>TRBJ2-7|TRBV7-2|.|13|TRBD2
CASSPLRGDEQYF
TGTGCCAGCAGCCCCCTCCGGGGGGACGAGCAGTACTTC
>TRBJ2-7|TRBV29-1|.|12|.
CSVRDGAYEQYF
TGCAGCGTTAGGGACGGAGCCTACGAGCAGTACTTC
>TRBJ2-1|TRBV27|.|15|.
CASSFWQSSYNEQFF
TGTGCCAGCAGTTTTTGGCAGAGTTCCTACAATGAGCAGTTCTTC
>TRBJ2-5|TRBV5-4|.|15|TRBD2
CASSFGGGGRETQYF
TGTGCCAGCAGCTTTGGCGGGGGCGGGAGGGAGACCCAGTACTTC
>TRBJ2-7|TRBV10-3|.|16|.
CAISDLVGGASYEQYF
TGTGCCATCAGTGACCTCGTGGGGGGCGCCTCCTACGAGCAGTACTTC
>TRBJ2-2|TRBV5-4|.|17|TRBD1
CASSPRPGQGRSGELFF
TGTGCCAGCAGCCCCCGACCGGGACAGGGGAGGTCCGGGGAGCTGTTTTTT
>TRBJ1-4|TRBV6-5|.|13|TRBD1
CASSRTGAEKLFF
TGTGCCAGCAGTCGGACAGGGGCTGAAAAACTGTTTTTT
>TRBJ2-7|TRBV10-3|.|13|TRBD2
CAISSGRAYEQYF
TGTGCCATCAGTAGCGGGAGGGCCTACGAGCAGTACTTC
>TRBJ2-1|TRBV7-8|.|14|TRBD1
CASSWEQGYNEQFF
TGTGCCAGCAGCTGGGAACAGGGGTACAATGAGCAGTTCTTC
>TRBJ1-5|TRBV5-4|.|14|TRBD1
CASSAQGAGQPQHF
TGTGCCAGCAGCGCCCAGGGGGCTGGTCAGCCCCAGCATTTT
>TRBJ2-7|TRBV6-1|.|13|.
CASSEVREYEQYF
TGTGCCAGCAGTGAAGTCCGGGAGTACGAGCAGTACTTC
>TRBJ1-1|TRBV4-2|few|17|.
CASSQVQAETLNTEAFF
TGTGCCAGCAGCCAAGTACAGGCGGAGACTCTGAACACTGAAGCTTTCTTT
>TRBJ2-7|TRBV5-6|once|16|TRBD2
CASSLVGLAGKNEQYF
TGTGCCAGCAGCTTGGTTGGGCTAGCGGGAAAGAATGAGCAGTACTTC
>TRBJ2-7|TRBV6-6|.|14|.
CASSYSPQGYEQYF
TGTGCCAGCAGTTACTCCCCCCAGGGGTACGAGCAGTACTTC
>TRBJ2-7|TRBV18|.|15|TRBD1
CASSLGTGGSYEQYF
TGTGCCAGCTCACTCGGGACAGGGGGAAGCTACGAGCAGTACTTC
>TRBJ1-4|TRBV4-1|few|17|TRBD1
CASSQEQGLATNEKLFF
TGCGCCAGCAGCCAAGAACAGGGGCTGGCAACTAATGAAAAACTGTTTTTT
>TRBJ2-1|TRBV28|.|16|.
CASSLTPGAGNNEQFF
TGTGCCAGCAGTCTTACCCCCGGGGCGGGGAACAATGAGCAGTTCTTC
>TRBJ2-5|TRBV7-2|.|16|TRBD2
CASSLEGRGGAKTQYF
TGTGCCAGCAGCTTAGAAGGCCGCGGGGGGGCGAAGACCCAGTACTTC
>TRBJ2-7|TRBV6-6|.|15|TRBD2
CASLTSGSGDYEQYF
TGTGCCAGCTTGACTAGCGGGAGTGGAGACTACGAGCAGTACTTC
>TRBJ2-5|TRBV6-5|.|14|.
CASSSPTGQETQYF
TGTGCCAGCAGTTCTCCGACAGGTCAAGAGACCCAGTACTTC
>TRBJ1-4|TRBV18|once|16|.
CASSPQLPLGGEKLFF
TGTGCCAGCTCACCACAGTTGCCACTCGGGGGCGAAAAACTGTTTTTT
>TRBJ2-7|TRBV29-1|.|18|TRBD2
CSGPKGAPSGILIREQYF
TGCAGCGGTCCAAAGGGGGCGCCTAGCGGGATCCTCATCCGGGAGCAGTACTTC
>TRBJ1-1|TRBV5-1|few|16|.
CASRVQGSIVNTEAFF
TGCGCCAGCAGAGTGCAGGGATCGATTGTGAACACTGAAGCTTTCTTT
>TRBJ1-6|TRBV5-1|.|15|TRBD1
CASSLGQGTDSPLHF
TGCGCCAGCAGCTTGGGACAGGGGACGGATTCACCCCTCCACTTT
>TRBJ2-3|TRBV5-8|.|16|.
CASSFQQGGVADTQYF
TGTGCCAGCAGCTTCCAACAGGGAGGTGTGGCAGATACGCAGTATTTT
>TRBJ2-3|TRBV7-9|once|14|.
CASSLRGTTDTQYF
TGTGCCAGCAGCTTACGTGGGACCACAGATACGCAGTATTTT
>TRBJ2-3|TRBV7-9|once|13|TRBD2
CASSSGSTDTQYF
TGTGCCAGCAGTAGCGGGAGCACAGATACGCAGTATTTT
>TRBJ1-3|TRBV19|.|15|.
CASTKGGHSGNTIYF
TGTGCCAGTACCAAGGGGGGCCACTCTGGAAACACCATATATTTT
>TRBJ2-1|TRBV10-3|.|13|TRBD1
CAINGNRGEGQFF
TGTGCCATCAATGGCAACAGGGGGGAAGGGCAGTTCTTC
>TRBJ2-1|TRBV2|.|14|.
CASSATSFYNEQFF
TGTGCCAGCAGCGCCACAAGTTTCTACAATGAGCAGTTCTTC
>TRBJ2-6|TRBV11-3|.|15|.
CASSFGQAGANVLTF
TGTGCCAGCAGCTTCGGGCAAGCTGGGGCCAACGTCCTGACTTTC
>TRBJ2-5|TRBV6-1|.|15|.
CASSEAVDRRETQYF
TGTGCCAGCAGTGAAGCTGTAGACAGGAGAGAGACCCAGTACTTC
>TRBJ1-2|TRBV28|.|13|.
CASSYHNAYGYTF
TGTGCCAGCAGTTATCACAACGCCTATGGCTACACCTTC